The 19 T cell receptor beta chains below all came from one sample that was sequenced in a study of CD4 and CD8 cells across lung adenocarcinoma regions. TCRdb called the PCR reads again in MiXCR, with one record for every CDR3 protein. The sample has a few thousand distinct CDR3 sequences, approximately 56% seen once. Sequenced input: CD4+ T cells from the margin of a lung tumor. The receptors stem from a female donor with lung adenocarcinoma. The CD4 and CD8 labels of this study may be unreliable.

By share of the sample, this clonotype is medium-sized. The rearrangement links TRBV27 to TRBJ2-5, with unresolved D. Trimming stripped 8 bases from V and 1 base from J, with 8 bases between. Germline CDR1 reads MNHEY; CDR2 reads SMNVEV (reference sequence). CDR3 length: 12 residues. CDR3 DNA sequence: TGTGCCAGCGGACGGATCCAAGAGACCCAGTACTTC. Translating it yields CASGRIQETQYF.

V gene TRBV6-5 combines with J gene TRBJ2-3; D not certain. Near its end, the DNA agrees better with TRBJ2-5, so the J call may be wrong. Looked up from germline, CDR1 is MNHEY and CDR2 is SVGAGI. This CDR3 is 15 amino acids long. DNA for the CDR3: TGTGCCAGCAGTTACGTCCTAAATCCCCTGGAGACCCAGTACTTC. Encoded protein: CASSYVLNPLETQYF.

This clonotype counts as hyperexpanded. This chain connects TRBV6-1 to TRBJ2-1, with a weak D call TRBD2 (7 bases). From germline, CDR1 is MNHNS and CDR2 SASEGT. There are 12 residues in the CDR3. V shed 1 base and J shed 15 bases, with 13 bases lying between them. The CDR3 region has the DNA TGTGCCAGCAGTGAAGTTAAGGGAGGGGGGTTCTTC. Its protein is CASSEVKGGGFF.

With regard to this clonotype: A read error may account for a junction end that differs from germline. V and J are TRBV6-1 and TRBJ2-6; maybe TRBD2 (6 bases). Germline V gene data show CDR1 as MNHNS and CDR2 as SASEGT. The length of the CDR3 is 14 residues. The CDR3 protein is CASSEIRGSYVQSF. The CDR3 nucleotides are TGTGCCAGCAGTGAAATTCGGGGGTCCTACGTCCAGTCTTTC.

This clonotype was picked up a small number of times. Lacking the conserved final phenylalanine or tryptophan, this CDR3 likely reflects a read error. The limits of the CDR3 on the DNA are not certain, so only TCRdb's listed CDR3 is given. The chain joins TRBV30 to TRBJ2-1; the D call of TRBD1 is as the table states it, not checked on the DNA. A total of 8 residues make up the CDR3, ends included. CDR1 and CDR2 (germline): GTSNPN, SVGIG (reference sequence). CDR3 residues: CAYEIIHR.

The chain combines TRBV10-3 with TRBJ2-2; D might be TRBD1 or TRBD2, each matching 5 bases. The CDR3 consists of 13 residues. The germline V gene has CDR1 ENHRY and CDR2 SYGVKD. Trimming shortened V by 9 bases and J by 6 bases, and 14 bases separated the two germline ends. The CDR3 region has the DNA TGTGCCATTCTCGGGGCACCATCCGGGGAGCTGTTTTTT. The encoded protein is CAILGAPSGELFF.

This clonotype rates as medium-sized. The genes are TRBV6-1 and TRBJ2-1; 9 bases match TRBD1. J lost 8 bases, V lost 6 bases, and 11 bases had no gene match. Germline CDR1 and CDR2: MNHNS and SASEGT. There are 15 residues in the CDR3. The CDR3 sequence: CASRTGTGLQYEQFF. The DNA for the CDR3 is TGTGCCAGCAGGACCGGGACAGGGCTCCAGTATGAGCAGTTCTTC.

About this clonotype: Its ends do not fully match the called genes, so a read error is possible. This chain links TRBV10-3 with TRBJ2-3; D is ambiguous. CDR3 size: 14 residues. Germline lookup yields CDR1 ENHRY and CDR2 SYGVKD. CDR3 DNA: TGTGCGGGCTTGGTGAGGAGTTCCCCAGAGACGCAGTACTTT. It encodes CAGLVRSSPETQYF.

This rearrangement joins TRBV10-3 to TRBJ1-2; D unclear. CDR3 size: 13 residues. V was trimmed by 11 bases and J by 1 base, leaving 14 bases between them. Germline V gives CDR1 ENHRY, CDR2 SYGVKD. The CDR3 loop reads CAAQWTDNYGYTF. The CDR3 DNA is TGTGCCGCTCAGTGGACGGATAACTATGGCTACACCTTC.

This chain joins TRBV6-1 and TRBJ2-1; 7 nucleotides agree with TRBD1. The J call is in doubt because the DNA end fits TRBJ2-7 better. From germline, CDR1 is MNHNS and CDR2 SASEGT. This CDR3 contains 13 residues. The chain's CDR3 is CASSRDSLYEQYF. In DNA form, the CDR3 reads TGTGCCAGCAGTCGGGACAGCCTCTACGAGCAGTACTTC.

This clonotype has a handful of counts. This rearrangement joins TRBV6-1 to TRBJ2-2; D not resolved. Trimming left V 7 bases short and J 3 bases short, with 6 bases between. Germline lookup yields CDR1 MNHNS and CDR2 SASEGT. The CDR3 extends over 12 amino acids. The CDR3 protein is CASMAYTGELFF. The CDR3 region has the DNA TGTGCCAGCATGGCATACACCGGGGAGCTGTTTTTT.

J is TRBJ2-5 and V is TRBV6-4; possibly TRBD1 for D (5 bases). This CDR3 spans 14 amino acids. Germline-derived CDR1 and CDR2 are MRHNA and SNTAGT. With 7 bases removed from V and 4 bases from J, the gap between germline ends came to 16 bases. The CDR3 protein is CASMPPGPGETQYF. The CDR3 nucleotides read TGTGCCAGCATGCCCCCAGGGCCAGGAGAGACCCAGTACTTC.

Worth noting for this clonotype: The junction and the germline gene differ at one end; a read error may be behind it. The chain joins TRBV10-2 to TRBJ2-3; the match to TRBD2 covers 8 bases. The CDR3 runs 14 residues. CDR1 is WSHSY and CDR2 is SAAADI in the germline V gene. The CDR3 nucleotides are TGCGCCAGCGGACTGGCGGGAGGCACCGAGGAGCAGTTTTTT. It translates to CASGLAGGTEEQFF.

Concerning this clonotype itself: At one end the junction does not follow the germline gene, possibly because of a read error. The CDR3 DNA reads TGTGCCAGCAGGGGGACGCCCAAAAACATTCAGTCTTTC. Encoded protein: CASRGTPKNIQSF. This chain links TRBV6-1 with TRBJ2-4, with D tentatively TRBD1 or TRBD2 (5 bases each). This CDR3 has 13 amino acids. Germline loops: CDR1 MNHNS, CDR2 SASEGT.

In the case of this clonotype: A read error may be the cause here, since a much bigger clone is one base away. V is TRBV11-3 and J is TRBJ2-1; no clear D gene. This CDR3 is built from 13 residues. Trimming stripped 0 bases from V and 10 bases from J, with 10 bases between. Germline V gives CDR1 SGHNT, CDR2 YENEEA. The CDR3 DNA is TGTGCCAGCAGCTTAGATTCCGTTGGGGAGCAGTTCTTC. This encodes CASSLDSVGEQFF.

The rearrangement uses TRBV27 and TRBJ1-2; D gene uncertain. Trimming removed 5 bases at V and 2 bases at J, with 21 bases between. The germline gives CDR1 MNHEY, CDR2 SMNVEV (reference sequence). The CDR3 loop spans 17 amino acids. CDR3 bases: TGTGCCAGCAGTCCCTCGCAGAATCCGCACGGAAACTATGGCTACACCTTC. Protein sequence: CASSPSQNPHGNYGYTF.

Sample share makes this clonotype medium-sized. The chain combines TRBV6-1 with TRBJ2-5; no clear D gene. Germline CDR1 reads MNHNS; CDR2 reads SASEGT. V lost 4 bases and J 5 bases, leaving 8 bases between the germline ends. The CDR3 runs to 12 residues. CDR3 residues: CASSAEWETQYF. In DNA form, the CDR3 reads TGTGCCAGCAGTGCGGAGTGGGAGACCCAGTACTTC.

This clonotype is classed as large. This chain uses TRBV6-1 with TRBJ1-2; no firm D call. Germline V gene data show CDR1 as MNHNS and CDR2 as SASEGT. The CDR3 length is 15 residues. V gave up 6 bases and J gave up 8 bases, with 22 bases separating them. In DNA, the CDR3 is TGTGCCAGCAGATCCCCTCCGAACATAGCTGACGGCTACACCTTC. This sequence encodes CASRSPPNIADGYTF.

This clonotype was found a few times. The chain is built from TRBV6-1 and TRBJ2-1; 12 nucleotides align to TRBD2. The J call is in doubt because the DNA end fits TRBJ2-5 better. The CDR3 consists of 17 residues. CDR1 is MNHNS and CDR2 is SASEGT in the germline V gene. The CDR3: CASSEPGLAGNRETQYF. In nucleotides, the CDR3 is TGTGCCAGCAGTGAACCCGGACTAGCGGGAAACAGGGAGACCCAGTACTTC.